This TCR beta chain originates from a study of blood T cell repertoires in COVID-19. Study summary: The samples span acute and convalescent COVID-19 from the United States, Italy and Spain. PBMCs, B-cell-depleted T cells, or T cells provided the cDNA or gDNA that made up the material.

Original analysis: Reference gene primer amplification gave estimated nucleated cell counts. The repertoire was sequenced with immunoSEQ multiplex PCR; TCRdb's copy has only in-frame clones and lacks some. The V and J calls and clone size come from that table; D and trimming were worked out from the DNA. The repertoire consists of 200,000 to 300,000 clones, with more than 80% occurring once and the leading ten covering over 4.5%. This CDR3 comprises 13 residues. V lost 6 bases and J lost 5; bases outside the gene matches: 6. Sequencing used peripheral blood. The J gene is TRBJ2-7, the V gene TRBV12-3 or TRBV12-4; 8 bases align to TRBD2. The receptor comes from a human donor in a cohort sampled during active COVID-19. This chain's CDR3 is CASRRGSGDEQYF. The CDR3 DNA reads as TGTGCCAGCAGAAGAGGTAGCGGGGACGAGCAGTACTTC.